This TCR beta chain was sequenced during a study of T cell changes during pregnancy in multiple sclerosis. Generated by immunoSEQ multiplex PCR, the TCRdb table keeps only in-frame clones and is missing some. The data hold about 73,000 clones, with approximately 87% observed a single time. Trimming shortened V by 5 bases and J by 2 bases, and 13 bases separated the two germline ends. Germline CDR1 SGHTA, CDR2 FQGNSA. The CDR3 is 15 amino acids. The sequencing here drew on peripheral blood, taken after pregnancy. This rearrangement joins TRBV7-2 to TRBJ1-5, with a tentative D call TRBD1 (6 bases). The TCR comes from a female donor in good health, enrolled as a control in a pregnancy study. CDR3 DNA: TGTGCCAGCAGCCGGGACAACGGTGGCAATCAGCCCCAGCATTTT. It yields the protein CASSRDNGGNQPQHF.